This T cell receptor beta chain was sequenced during a study of cytomegalovirus exposure and HLA in healthy donors. Notes on the study in general: Common viral pathogens seemed, in a later analysis, to connect with several of the most significant clusters. About 87% or about 30% of the time was how often most TCR beta V segments were productive, according to an earlier analysis. Immune exposure data for these donors was limited to CMV serostatus. A few of the chains that were CMV-associated were confirmed in vitro to be specific for CMV antigens.

This PCR relied on a set of 60 Vbeta primers and 13 Jbeta primers. Measured with immunoSEQ multiplex PCR; TCRdb has only the in-frame clones, and not every one. Recorded for this sample: 180,000 or so clones. Trimming cost V 1 base and J 1 base; bases outside gene matches: 12. From germline, CDR1 is LGHNA and CDR2 YNFKEQ. CDR3 length: 19 residues. A remark on this clone: Its target is unknown.

The sequenced material came from PBMCs. The chain uses TRBV4-2 and TRBJ2-5; 10 bases map to TRBD1. This clonotype originated in a boy aged 5-17 years in good health and CMV-seronegative. The CDR3 here is CASSQGGQGVAQLQETQYF. The CDR3, as DNA: TGTGCCAGCAGCCAAGGTGGACAGGGGGTCGCACAACTCCAAGAGACCCAGTACTTC.